What follows are 30 T cell receptor beta chains derived from one specimen sequenced in a study of CD8 T cells in Susac syndrome. The RNA, about 0.45 to 1 ug, was put through reverse transcription using random hexamers. TCRdb reprocessed the immunoSEQ multiplex PCR reads via MiXCR and lists one record per CDR3 protein. The table records tens of thousands of distinct CDR3 sequences, 90% to 95% of them present only once. The sequencing sample was made of CD8+ T cells from PBMCs. The receptors stem from a human donor in good health.

The chain combines TRBV27 with TRBJ1-2; 11 bases map to TRBD1. Unmatched junction bases numbered 9, after V lost 5 bases and J lost 4 bases. The CDR3 runs to 16 residues. The germline CDR1 and CDR2 sequences are MNHEY and SMNVEV (reference sequence). The CDR3 sequence: CASSPPGTGGPYGYTF. CDR3 bases: TGTGCCAGCAGTCCACCCGGGACAGGGGGACCCTATGGCTACACCTTC.

This chain joins TRBV12-3 or TRBV12-4 and TRBJ1-4; weak D call: TRBD1 (5 bases). Trimming took 3 bases from V and 8 from J, leaving 13 bases between them. The CDR3 contains 14 residues. The DNA for the CDR3 is TGTGCCAGCAGTTTCGGGGGTCTGCAGGAAAAACTGTTTTTT. Translation: CASSFGGLQEKLFF.

The chain employs TRBV6-5 and TRBJ2-7; 9 nucleotides match TRBD1. The CDR3 extends over 14 amino acids. Germline V gene data show CDR1 as MNHEY and CDR2 as SVGAGI. Germline trimming cut 2 bases from V and 2 bases from J; bases unmatched to any gene: 1. This CDR3 is CASSYGTGPYEQYF. CDR3 nucleotide sequence: TGTGCCAGCAGTTACGGGACAGGGCCCTACGAGCAGTACTTC.

The chain uses TRBV27 and TRBJ1-1; D remains ambiguous. Germline V gene lookup returns CDR1 MNHEY and CDR2 SMNVEV (reference sequence). The CDR3 is 16 amino acids. V shed 5 bases and J shed 5 bases, with 21 bases lying between them. DNA for the CDR3: TGTGCCAGCAGTCCCCGACCGGGAGGAGTCGGGACTGAAGCTTTCTTT. It codes for CASSPRPGGVGTEAFF.

This clonotype was detected once. This chain joins TRBV5-1 and TRBJ1-5; a possible D gene is TRBD1 (5 bases). The CDR3 runs to 15 residues. Germline-derived CDR1 and CDR2 are SGHRS and YFSETQ. V was clipped by 0 bases and J by 3 bases, with 10 bases between them. The CDR3 DNA reads as TGCGCCAGCAGCTTGGCCTTGGGGCCCAATCAGCCCCAGCATTTT. Amino acids: CASSLALGPNQPQHF.

In its sample, this clonotype was seen once. The V call is TRBV7-9, the J call TRBJ1-1; TRBD1 aligns across 10 bases. This CDR3 has 17 amino acids. From germline, CDR1 is SEHNR and CDR2 FQNEAQ (reference sequence). V shed 1 base, J shed 0 bases, and the junction held 5 bases outside the gene matches. CDR3 sequence reads: CASSLGGTGVLNTEAFF. The CDR3 nucleotides read TGTGCCAGCAGCTTAGGGGGGACAGGGGTTTTGAACACTGAAGCTTTCTTT.

Only one count was recorded for this clonotype. J is TRBJ2-7 and V is TRBV10-3; 8 positions agree with TRBD1. CDR3 size: 13 residues. Looked up from germline, CDR1 is ENHRY and CDR2 is SYGVKD. V trimming: 3 bases; J trimming: 3 bases; junction bases outside the gene matches: 1. The CDR3 DNA follows: TGTGCCATCAGTGACGGGACAGGCTACGAGCAGTACTTC. Encoded protein: CAISDGTGYEQYF.

The chain has TRBV24-1 and TRBJ2-3; 7 bases agree with TRBD1. Germline V CDR1 and CDR2: KGHDR, SFDVKD. Trimming cost V 4 bases and J 1 base; bases outside gene matches: 7. The CDR3 runs to 16 residues. The CDR3 loop is CATSDRGQEGTDTQYF. In DNA form, the CDR3 reads TGTGCCACCAGTGACCGAGGACAGGAGGGCACAGATACGCAGTATTTT.

This clonotype has just one count. The chain links TRBV11-2 to TRBJ1-2; D possibly corresponds to TRBD1 (5 bases). This CDR3 region has 14 residues. V lost 2 bases, J lost 3 bases, and 10 bases lay in between. Germline V lookup: CDR1 SGHAT, CDR2 FQNNGV. The CDR3 sequence: CASSLIGTHYGYTF. The CDR3 DNA sequence: TGTGCCAGCAGCTTAATTGGGACTCACTATGGCTACACCTTC.

The chain employs TRBV7-9 and TRBJ1-2, with D hard to call. The length of the CDR3 is 17 residues. V lost 5 bases and J lost 0, with 19 bases in between. The germline gives CDR1 SEHNR, CDR2 FQNEAQ (reference sequence). CDR3 sequence: CASSTTGSSETNYGYTF. The CDR3 nucleotides are TGTGCCAGCAGCACCACGGGCAGCTCGGAGACTAACTATGGCTACACCTTC.

This chain links TRBV6-2 or TRBV6-3 with TRBJ1-5; 7 nucleotides match TRBD1. CDR1 is MNHEY, CDR2 SVGEGT, per germline. The J segment lost 5 bases and the V segment lost 2 bases, leaving 9 bases of the junction unmatched. CDR3 length: 16 amino acids. DNA of the CDR3: TGTGCCAGCAGTTACCCGGGAAACAGGGGTTATCAGCCCCAGCATTTT. This encodes CASSYPGNRGYQPQHF.

The V call is TRBV9, the J call TRBJ1-2; D not resolved. Germline assignment: CDR1 SGDLS and CDR2 YYNGEE. The CDR3 is made up of 15 amino acids. With 0 bases removed from V and 1 base from J, the gap between germline ends came to 10 bases. Written as DNA, the CDR3 is TGTGCCAGCAGCGTAGTCGAACACCTTAACTATGGCTACACCTTC. It specifies CASSVVEHLNYGYTF.

The rearrangement links TRBV9 to TRBJ2-3, with TRBD1 as a possible D gene (6 bases). The V gene's germline CDR1 is SGDLS and CDR2 YYNGEE. V lost 3 bases, J lost 3 bases, and 17 bases lay in between. This CDR3 has 16 amino acids. CDR3 sequence: CASSETGSGMTDTQYF. DNA of the CDR3: TGTGCCAGCAGCGAAACAGGGTCGGGGATGACAGATACGCAGTATTTT.

This clonotype was seen only a few times. The chain combines TRBV12-3 or TRBV12-4 with TRBJ2-2; TRBD1 matches 9 bases. CDR3 length equals 14 residues. J lost 9 bases, V lost 6 bases, and 8 bases had no gene match. DNA for the CDR3: TGTGCCAGCAGCCCCGGGACAGGGCTGCGGGAGCTGTTTTTT. Its translation: CASSPGTGLRELFF.

The V and J genes are TRBV27 and TRBJ1-6; no firm D call. CDR3 length: 16 residues. V shed 3 bases and J shed 3 bases, with 12 bases lying between them. In germline, CDR1 is MNHEY, CDR2 SMNVEV (reference sequence). The CDR3 here is CASSFGEYGYNSPLHF. DNA of the CDR3: TGTGCCAGCAGTTTCGGCGAGTACGGCTATAATTCACCCCTCCACTTT.

This CDR3 is CASSLLGAGTYEQYF. CDR3 sequence (DNA): TGTGCCAGCAGCTTGCTGGGGGCAGGGACCTACGAGCAGTACTTC. This rearrangement joins TRBV7-2 to TRBJ2-7; D is perhaps TRBD1 (6 bases). This CDR3 contains 15 residues. Trimming took off 3 bases at V and 2 bases at J, with 14 bases between the two ends. In germline, CDR1 is SGHTA, CDR2 FQGNSA.

In its sample, this clonotype was seen once. Here the CDR3 DNA reads TGTGCCAGCAGCGGAACCAGGGATGGCTACACCTTC. It is translated as CASSGTRDGYTF. The rearrangement uses TRBV5-4 and TRBJ1-2, with D possibly matching TRBD1 (5 bases). The CDR3 consists of 12 residues. V dropped 4 bases and J dropped 6 bases, with 10 bases sitting between them. In germline, CDR1 is SGHNT, CDR2 YYREEE (reference sequence). Full variable domain (outside the CDR3, taken from reference TRBV5-4 and TRBJ1-2): ETGVTQSPTHLIKTRGQQVTLRCSSQSGHNTVSWYQQALGQGPQFIFQYYREEENGRGNFPPRFSGLQFPNYSSELNVNALELDDSALYLCASSGTRDGYTFGSGTRLTVV.

This chain links TRBV20-1 with TRBJ2-1; 10 bases fit TRBD2. CDR3 size: 16 residues. CDR1 is DFQATT, CDR2 SNEGSKA, per germline (reference sequence). The V gene end was trimmed by 4 bases and the J gene end by 0 bases; junction bases not matched to a gene: 6. The DNA for the CDR3 is TGCAGTGCTAACGGACTAGCGGCCTCCTCCTACAATGAGCAGTTCTTC. It specifies CSANGLAASSYNEQFF.

The genes are TRBV9 and TRBJ1-2; D gene unclear. CDR1 is SGDLS, CDR2 YYNGEE, per germline. This CDR3 region has 15 residues. Trimming shortened V by 0 bases and J by 4 bases, and 13 bases separated the two germline ends. The CDR3 loop reads CASSVDLNLGYGYTF. As DNA, the CDR3 is TGTGCCAGCAGCGTAGACCTAAACCTTGGCTATGGCTACACCTTC.

This clonotype appeared a single time. The V and J genes are TRBV12-3 or TRBV12-4 and TRBJ1-5, with TRBD1 matching 7 bases. V lost 10 bases and J lost 5; bases outside the gene matches: 11. This CDR3 has 14 amino acids. Written as DNA, the CDR3 is TGTGCCACAACGCAGGGGGGAAGCTATCAGCCCCAGCATTTT. Translated: CATTQGGSYQPQHF.

The chain recombines TRBV5-5 with TRBJ1-1, with unresolved D. V was shortened by 4 bases and J by 1 base, with 8 bases between the two germline ends. The CDR3 covers 13 residues. The V gene's germline CDR1 is SGHKS and CDR2 YYEKEE (reference sequence). Here the CDR3 reads CASSVGENTEAFF. DNA for the CDR3: TGTGCCAGCAGCGTCGGCGAGAACACTGAAGCTTTCTTT.

CDR3 loop: CASSLSPPREYTEAFF. In DNA form, the CDR3 reads TGTGCCAGCAGTTTATCCCCCCCTCGGGAGTACACTGAAGCTTTCTTT. The chain joins TRBV6-6 to TRBJ1-1; D unresolved. CDR3 length: 16 amino acids. The germline gives CDR1 MNHNY, CDR2 SVGAGI (reference sequence). Deletions cut 4 bases from V and 3 bases from J, with 18 bases between.

This chain connects TRBV5-8 to TRBJ2-1; 12 bases match TRBD2. This CDR3 region has 16 residues. The ends lost 3 bases at V and 8 bases at J; junction bases unmatched: 9. CDR1 is SGHTS and CDR2 is YDEGEE in the germline V gene. The CDR3 here is CASSSPWTSGVDEQFF. CDR3 coding DNA: TGTGCCAGCAGCTCCCCATGGACTAGCGGGGTAGATGAGCAGTTCTTC.

The chain couples TRBV5-4 to TRBJ2-1, with 12 bases that match TRBD2. Germline V gene data show CDR1 as SGHNT and CDR2 as YYREEE (reference sequence). The trim removed 5 bases at V and 4 bases at J, leaving 4 bases unmatched. The CDR3 is made up of 15 amino acids. The CDR3 loop is CASRPSGGAYNEQFF. The CDR3 region has the DNA TGTGCCAGCAGGCCTAGCGGGGGGGCTTACAATGAGCAGTTCTTC.

The V call is TRBV7-9, the J call TRBJ2-1, with 8 bases fitting TRBD2. J lost 7 bases, V lost 5 bases, and 13 bases had no gene match. CDR1 is SEHNR, CDR2 FQNEAQ, per germline (reference sequence). The CDR3 has 16 amino acids. For the CDR3, the DNA is TGTGCCAGCAGCCCCCCGCGGGGCGCGGGGGGTAATGAGCAGTTCTTC. Translation: CASSPPRGAGGNEQFF.

The J gene is TRBJ1-2, the V gene TRBV9; D remains unclear. With 3 bases removed from V and 0 bases from J, the gap between germline ends came to 9 bases. The germline V gene encodes CDR1 SGDLS and CDR2 YYNGEE. There are 14 residues in the CDR3. CDR3 sequence: CASSAPMANYGYTF. Written as DNA, the CDR3 is TGTGCCAGCAGCGCGCCCATGGCTAACTATGGCTACACCTTC.

The J gene is TRBJ2-5, the V gene TRBV24-1; 12 bases map to TRBD2. Trimming cost V 4 bases and J 1 base; bases outside gene matches: 3. Germline CDR1 is KGHDR and CDR2 is SFDVKD. CDR3 length: 16 residues. The CDR3 bases are TGTGCCACCAGTGACTCTAGCGGGGGGGCCCAAGAGACCCAGTACTTC. As protein: CATSDSSGGAQETQYF.

The chain is built from TRBV9 and TRBJ1-5; D is perhaps TRBD1 (5 bases). Trimming took off 0 bases at V and 5 bases at J, with 9 bases between the two ends. The CDR3 consists of 14 residues. Germline CDR1 SGDLS, CDR2 YYNGEE. The CDR3 is CASSVGGAYQPQHF. In DNA, the CDR3 is TGTGCCAGCAGCGTAGGGGGCGCCTATCAGCCCCAGCATTTT.

V gene TRBV27 combines with J gene TRBJ1-2; 7 nucleotides match TRBD1. V was pared by 6 bases and J by 0 bases, with 4 bases of the junction left unmatched. Germline CDR1 MNHEY, CDR2 SMNVEV (reference sequence). This CDR3 region has 14 residues. In nucleotides, the CDR3 is TGTGCCAGCAGCCTCCAGGGGGCTAACTATGGCTACACCTTC. Protein: CASSLQGANYGYTF.

J is TRBJ2-2 and V is TRBV7-9; 11 nucleotides match TRBD1. This CDR3 has 16 residues. V dropped 5 bases and J dropped 4; count of bases not matched to a gene: 6. Germline lookup yields CDR1 SEHNR and CDR2 FQNEAQ (reference sequence). The CDR3 loop is CASSTAGTGGTGELFF. Written as DNA, the CDR3 is TGTGCCAGCAGCACCGCTGGGACAGGGGGCACCGGGGAGCTGTTTTTT. The full variable domain, completed using reference TRBV7-9 and TRBJ2-2, is DTGVSQNPRHKITKRGQNVTFRCDPISEHNRLYWYRQTLGQGPEFLTYFQNEAQLEKSRLLSDRFSAERPKGSFSTLEIQRTEQGDSAMYLCASSTAGTGGTGELFFGEGSRLTVL.